These T cell receptor beta chains were read from a single sample in a study of blood T cell repertoires in COVID-19. The assay was immunoSEQ multiplex PCR, and TCRdb's table has in-frame clones only and misses some. The repertoire includes under 200,000 clones, about 85% of them detected once, and over 7.5% sits in the top ten. The sequenced material came from peripheral blood. These receptors were collected from a woman older than 75 with acute or convalescent COVID-19. Each CDR3 is given with its conserved first and last residue. The D gene is left open where the match is weak. Only part of the rows carry a size: once, few, many, or a class if the clone is expanded.

J: TRBJ1-1; V: TRBV7-9; size: -; D: TRBD1; DNA: TGTGCCAGCAGCTTCCCCATGACAGGGAAGGACACTGAAGCTTTCTTT; CDR3: CASSFPMTGKDTEAFF
J: TRBJ2-5; V: TRBV6-5; size: -; D: -; DNA: TGTGCCAGCAGTCCCCAACCCCCGGCGGTAGAGACCCAGTACTTC; CDR3: CASSPQPPAVETQYF
J: TRBJ1-1; V: TRBV10-3; size: -; D: TRBD1; DNA: TGTGCCATCAAAGGCACAGGGGGCCGCACTGAAGCTTTCTTT; CDR3: CAIKGTGGRTEAFF
J: TRBJ1-5; V: TRBV5-6; size: -; D: -; DNA: TGTGCCAGCAGCTTGTTCGGGGTAAGGCTACAGCCCCAGCATTTT; CDR3: CASSLFGVRLQPQHF
J: TRBJ1-2; V: TRBV13; size: -; D: -; DNA: TGTGCCAGCAGCTTACACATGGCCCAGGGCTACACCTTC; CDR3: CASSLHMAQGYTF
J: TRBJ2-5; V: TRBV5-1; size: -; D: -; DNA: TGCGCCAGCAGCTTGGGATTAAGGGGGGGCGAGACCCAGTACTTC; CDR3: CASSLGLRGGETQYF
J: TRBJ1-1; V: TRBV4-1; size: -; D: -; DNA: TGCGCCAGCAGCCACAGGGAAGGATCGAGGACTGAAGCTTTCTTT; CDR3: CASSHREGSRTEAFF
J: TRBJ1-5; V: TRBV3-1/TRBV3-2; size: -; D: -; DNA: TGTGCCAGCAGCCAAGGCAGGTTTGGCAATCAGCCCCAGCATTTT; CDR3: CASSQGRFGNQPQHF
J: TRBJ1-2; V: TRBV19; size: -; D: TRBD1; DNA: TGTGCCAGTAGTGAGGGACAGGGCTGGGTCTATGGCTACACCTTC; CDR3: CASSEGQGWVYGYTF
J: TRBJ1-1; V: TRBV3-1/TRBV3-2; size: -; D: -; DNA: TGTGCCAGCAGCCTGGAGGGGACGTGGTTCGGGACTGAAGCTTTCTTT; CDR3: CASSLEGTWFGTEAFF
J: TRBJ2-5; V: TRBV3-1/TRBV3-2; size: -; D: -; DNA: TGTGCCAGCAGCCCCCTAGGAGAGGGCACGGAGACCCAGTACTTC; CDR3: CASSPLGEGTETQYF
J: TRBJ2-3; V: TRBV19; size: -; D: TRBD1; DNA: TGTGCCAGTATGCGGACAGGGGGATATTCAGATACGCAGTATTTT; CDR3: CASMRTGGYSDTQYF
J: TRBJ1-4; V: TRBV5-1; size: -; D: -; DNA: TGCGCCAGCAGCTTGGGGCCCCAAAACGAAAAACTGTTTTTT; CDR3: CASSLGPQNEKLFF
J: TRBJ2-1; V: TRBV19; size: -; D: TRBD2; DNA: TGTGCCAGTAGTAGCCGCGGGGGGGCAAGGGGCAATGAGCAGTTCTTC; CDR3: CASSSRGGARGNEQFF
J: TRBJ2-3; V: TRBV29-1; size: -; D: TRBD1; DNA: TGCAGCGTTGATGGGACAGGGGGGGTAGGCACAGATACGCAGTATTTT; CDR3: CSVDGTGGVGTDTQYF
J: TRBJ1-1; V: TRBV3-1/TRBV3-2; size: -; D: -; DNA: TGTGCCAGCAGCCAAGTTCTCCACACTGAAGCTTTCTTT; CDR3: CASSQVLHTEAFF
J: TRBJ2-1; V: TRBV3-1/TRBV3-2; size: -; D: TRBD2; DNA: TGTGCCAGCAGCTGGACTCTGACTAGCGGGGGAGAGCAGTTCTTC; CDR3: CASSWTLTSGGEQFF
J: TRBJ2-7; V: TRBV7-2; size: -; D: TRBD2; DNA: TGTGCCAGCAGCTGGCCGGTACTAGCGGGAGGGCCCCACGAGCAGTACTTC; CDR3: CASSWPVLAGGPHEQYF
J: TRBJ1-1; V: TRBV7-2; size: -; D: -; DNA: TGTGCCAGCAGCTTAAGCCTTAACACTGAAGCTTTCTTT; CDR3: CASSLSLNTEAFF
J: TRBJ2-7; V: TRBV3-1/TRBV3-2; size: few; D: TRBD1; DNA: TGTGCCAGCAGCCGGACAGGGGGCTACGAGCAGTACTTC; CDR3: CASSRTGGYEQYF
J: TRBJ1-1; V: TRBV5-6; size: -; D: TRBD1; DNA: TGTGCCAGCAGCTTGCGACAGGGGTCGGCTGAAGCTTTCTTT; CDR3: CASSLRQGSAEAFF
J: TRBJ1-1; V: TRBV7-2; size: -; D: -; DNA: TGTGCCAGCAGCTCTAGGTACCGAACCATGAACACTGAAGCTTTCTTT; CDR3: CASSSRYRTMNTEAFF
J: TRBJ1-4; V: TRBV5-1; size: -; D: -; DNA: TGCGCCAGCAGCTTCGGGGTTGGGGAAAAACTGTTTTTT; CDR3: CASSFGVGEKLFF
J: TRBJ1-2; V: TRBV5-1; size: -; D: -; DNA: TGCGCCAGCAGCTTACAGGGAAGCTATGGCTACACCTTC; CDR3: CASSLQGSYGYTF
J: TRBJ1-1; V: TRBV6-6; size: -; D: TRBD1; DNA: TGTGCCAGCAGACCCACAGGGGGAACTGAAGCTTTCTTT; CDR3: CASRPTGGTEAFF
J: TRBJ2-7; V: TRBV27; size: -; D: TRBD1; DNA: TGTGCCAGCCGCAGGACAGGGGGCTACGAGCAGTACTTC; CDR3: CASRRTGGYEQYF
J: TRBJ2-3; V: TRBV19; size: -; D: -; DNA: TGTGCCAGTAGTGGGGCCGCCGACAGATTAGATACGCAGTATTTT; CDR3: CASSGAADRLDTQYF
J: TRBJ2-3; V: TRBV24-1; size: -; D: TRBD1; DNA: TGTGCCACCAGTGATTCGGGGACAGGGAGAAATACGCAGTATTTT; CDR3: CATSDSGTGRNTQYF
J: TRBJ2-2; V: TRBV6-4; size: -; D: -; DNA: TGTGCCAGCAGGACAGGTTGGGACACCGGGGAGCTGTTTTTT; CDR3: CASRTGWDTGELFF
J: TRBJ1-5; V: TRBV19; size: few; D: TRBD1; DNA: TGTGCCAGTCGGACAGGGGCTCAGCCCCAGCATTTT; CDR3: CASRTGAQPQHF
J: TRBJ1-1; V: TRBV10-3; size: -; D: TRBD1; DNA: TGTGCCACTACCCTACAGGGGGAGAACACTGAAGCTTTCTTT; CDR3: CATTLQGENTEAFF
J: TRBJ1-1; V: TRBV29-1; size: -; D: TRBD1; DNA: TGCAGTGTGGACAGGGGGATCGCTGAAGCTTTCTTT; CDR3: CSVDRGIAEAFF
J: TRBJ2-2; V: TRBV10-1; size: -; D: -; DNA: TGCGCCAGCAGTGGGCAGGGCCAGGGCGGGGAGCTGTTTTTT; CDR3: CASSGQGQGGELFF
J: TRBJ1-1; V: TRBV4-1; size: few; D: TRBD1; DNA: TGCGCCAGCAGCCAGGAAAAACAGGGGGGGAACACTGAAGCTTTCTTT; CDR3: CASSQEKQGGNTEAFF
J: TRBJ2-4; V: TRBV3-1/TRBV3-2; size: -; D: TRBD2; DNA: TGTGCCAGCAGCCCCCTGGGCGGGAGTGGCAAAAACATTCAGTACTTC; CDR3: CASSPLGGSGKNIQYF